This TCR beta chain comes out of a study of early T cells in non-severe SARS-CoV-2 infection. The TCR library protocol attached unique molecular identifiers to the individual cDNA molecules. A single record per CDR3 protein comes from TCRdb applying MiXCR to the 5' RACE reads. The sample carries fewer than 65,000 distinct CDR3 sequences, about 10% recorded once. V lost 6 bases and J 2 bases, leaving 12 bases between the germline ends. The germline V gene has CDR1 MDHEN and CDR2 SYDVKM. CDR3 length equals 14 residues. This clonotype was observed a handful of times. This chain connects TRBV28 to TRBJ2-3, with a weak D call TRBD1 (6 bases). This TCR was sampled from an adult who was a healthcare worker with PCR-confirmed SARS-CoV-2 infection or an uninfected control (not recorded which). The material sequenced was whole blood. The CDR3 spells CASRPGVNTDTQYF. The CDR3 DNA reads as TGTGCCAGCAGACCAGGGGTTAACACAGATACGCAGTATTTT.